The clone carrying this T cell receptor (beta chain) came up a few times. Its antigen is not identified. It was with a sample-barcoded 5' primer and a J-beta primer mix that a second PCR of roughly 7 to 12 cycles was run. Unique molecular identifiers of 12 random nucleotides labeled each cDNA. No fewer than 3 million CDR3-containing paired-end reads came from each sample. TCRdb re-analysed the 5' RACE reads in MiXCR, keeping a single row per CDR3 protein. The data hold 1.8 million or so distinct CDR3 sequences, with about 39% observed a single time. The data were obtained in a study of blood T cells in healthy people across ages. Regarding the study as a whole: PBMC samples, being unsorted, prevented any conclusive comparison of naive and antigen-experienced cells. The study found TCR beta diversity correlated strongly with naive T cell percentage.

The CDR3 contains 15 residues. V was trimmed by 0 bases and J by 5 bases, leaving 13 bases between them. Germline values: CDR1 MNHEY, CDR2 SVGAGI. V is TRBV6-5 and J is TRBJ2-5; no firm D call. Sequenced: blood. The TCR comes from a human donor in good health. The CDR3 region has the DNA TGTGCCAGCAGTTACTCAGGTTCGGTAGGCGAGACCCAGTACTTC. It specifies CASSYSGSVGETQYF.